This entry features one T cell receptor (beta chain) sequence. Repertoires were generated with immunoSEQ multiplex PCR, while TCRdb's copy carries only in-frame clones and drops some. The repertoire includes 100,000 or so clones, approximately 90% of them detected once, and 3.5% sits in the top ten. This CDR3 is 16 amino acids long. The data stem from a study of T cell changes during pregnancy in multiple sclerosis. The input for sequencing was peripheral blood, taken after pregnancy. This rearrangement joins TRBV1 to TRBJ1-4; the D call TRBD1 from the table was never checked on the DNA. TRBV1 is deemed a pseudogene. The clonotype originates from a female donor with multiple sclerosis, enrolled in a pregnancy study. CDR3 in DNA: TGCACCAGCAGCCAGGACCCGGACAGGGGGCGAATGATTACCTTTTTT. Protein sequence: CTSSQDPDRGRMITFF.